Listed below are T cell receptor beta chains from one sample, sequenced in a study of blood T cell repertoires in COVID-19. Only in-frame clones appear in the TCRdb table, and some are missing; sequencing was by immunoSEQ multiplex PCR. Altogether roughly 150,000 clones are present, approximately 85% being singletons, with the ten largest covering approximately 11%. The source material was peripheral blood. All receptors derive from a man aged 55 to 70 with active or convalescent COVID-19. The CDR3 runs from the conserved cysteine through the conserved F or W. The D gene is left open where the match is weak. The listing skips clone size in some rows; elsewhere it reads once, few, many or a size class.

CDR3aa: CASSPGQGIKSTQYF; CDR3nt: TGTGCCAGCAGTCCGGGACAGGGAATTAAGAGTACGCAGTATTTT; abundance: NA; v_gene: TRBV28; d_gene: TRBD1; j_gene: TRBJ2-3
CDR3aa: CTSSLMDRGLGSPLHF; CDR3nt: TGCACCAGCAGCCTGATGGACAGGGGATTGGGTTCACCCCTCCACTTT; abundance: NA; v_gene: TRBV5-1; d_gene: TRBD1; j_gene: TRBJ1-6
CDR3aa: CASRHGLGVSNQPQHF; CDR3nt: TGTGCCAGTAGACATGGTTTAGGGGTAAGCAATCAGCCCCAGCATTTT; abundance: NA; v_gene: TRBV19; d_gene: NA; j_gene: TRBJ1-5
CDR3aa: CASSPDRGDTEAFF; CDR3nt: TGTGCCAGCAGCCCGGACAGGGGAGACACTGAAGCTTTCTTT; abundance: once; v_gene: TRBV5-4; d_gene: TRBD1; j_gene: TRBJ1-1
CDR3aa: CASSQMDRADYGYTF; CDR3nt: TGCGCCAGCAGCCAAATGGACAGGGCCGACTATGGCTACACCTTC; abundance: NA; v_gene: TRBV4-1; d_gene: TRBD1; j_gene: TRBJ1-2
CDR3aa: CASSSLGGTQYF; CDR3nt: TGTGCCAGCAGTTCCTTGGGGGGAACGCAGTATTTT; abundance: NA; v_gene: TRBV6-5; d_gene: NA; j_gene: TRBJ2-3
CDR3aa: CASSLYRVESPLHF; CDR3nt: TGTGCCAGCAGTTTATACAGGGTCGAGTCACCCCTCCACTTT; abundance: NA; v_gene: TRBV27; d_gene: NA; j_gene: TRBJ1-6
CDR3aa: CASSQIGGINGPQHF; CDR3nt: TGTGCCAGTAGCCAGATTGGGGGGATCAATGGGCCCCAGCATTTT; abundance: NA; v_gene: TRBV19; d_gene: NA; j_gene: TRBJ1-5
CDR3aa: CASSYSGRDPYNEQFF; CDR3nt: TGTGCCAGCAGTTACTCCGGGAGGGACCCCTACAATGAGCAGTTCTTC; abundance: NA; v_gene: TRBV6-5; d_gene: TRBD2; j_gene: TRBJ2-1
CDR3aa: CASSQGGGTGANVLTF; CDR3nt: TGCGCCAGCAGCCAAGGTGGCGGGACTGGGGCCAACGTCCTGACTTTC; abundance: NA; v_gene: TRBV4-1; d_gene: NA; j_gene: TRBJ2-6
CDR3aa: CSVAAGTGGTYEQYF; CDR3nt: TGCAGCGTTGCCGCCGGGACAGGGGGAACCTACGAGCAGTACTTC; abundance: NA; v_gene: TRBV29-1; d_gene: TRBD1; j_gene: TRBJ2-7
CDR3aa: CASSKGARDDSPLHF; CDR3nt: TGCGCCAGCAGCAAGGGGGCGCGGGATGATTCACCCCTCCACTTT; abundance: NA; v_gene: TRBV5-1; d_gene: TRBD1; j_gene: TRBJ1-6
CDR3aa: CASSQAGTGGINEQFF; CDR3nt: TGCGCCAGCAGCCAAGCTGGGACAGGGGGTATCAATGAGCAGTTCTTC; abundance: NA; v_gene: TRBV4-1; d_gene: TRBD1; j_gene: TRBJ2-1
CDR3aa: CASSQSGLADTQYF; CDR3nt: TGTGCCAGCAGCCAATCCGGACTAGCCGATACGCAGTATTTT; abundance: NA; v_gene: TRBV3-1/TRBV3-2; d_gene: TRBD2; j_gene: TRBJ2-3
CDR3aa: CASNPQGSTDTQYF; CDR3nt: TGCGCCAGCAACCCCCAGGGGAGCACAGATACGCAGTATTTT; abundance: NA; v_gene: TRBV5-1; d_gene: NA; j_gene: TRBJ2-3
CDR3aa: CSASGTGELFF; CDR3nt: TGCAGTGCTAGCGGTACCGGGGAGCTGTTTTTT; abundance: NA; v_gene: TRBV20-1; d_gene: NA; j_gene: TRBJ2-2
CDR3aa: CASSELDNQETQYF; CDR3nt: TGTGCCAGCAGTGAACTGGACAACCAAGAGACCCAGTACTTC; abundance: once; v_gene: TRBV2; d_gene: NA; j_gene: TRBJ2-5
CDR3aa: CASSWRASGHNEQFF; CDR3nt: TGCGCCAGCAGCTGGAGGGCTAGCGGGCATAATGAGCAGTTCTTC; abundance: NA; v_gene: TRBV5-1; d_gene: TRBD2; j_gene: TRBJ2-1
CDR3aa: CASSLGDRVQETQYF; CDR3nt: TGCGCCAGCAGCTTGGGGGACAGGGTGCAAGAGACCCAGTACTTC; abundance: NA; v_gene: TRBV5-1; d_gene: TRBD1; j_gene: TRBJ2-5
CDR3aa: CATGTAYNEQFF; CDR3nt: TGTGCCACCGGGACAGCATACAATGAGCAGTTCTTC; abundance: NA; v_gene: TRBV28; d_gene: TRBD1; j_gene: TRBJ2-1
CDR3aa: CASSLPGDYGYTF; CDR3nt: TGTGCCAGCAGCTTGCCAGGGGACTATGGCTACACCTTC; abundance: NA; v_gene: TRBV5-6; d_gene: NA; j_gene: TRBJ1-2
CDR3aa: CASSLSSANEKLFF; CDR3nt: TGTGCCAGCAGCTTGAGTAGTGCTAATGAAAAACTGTTTTTT; abundance: NA; v_gene: TRBV5-6; d_gene: NA; j_gene: TRBJ1-4